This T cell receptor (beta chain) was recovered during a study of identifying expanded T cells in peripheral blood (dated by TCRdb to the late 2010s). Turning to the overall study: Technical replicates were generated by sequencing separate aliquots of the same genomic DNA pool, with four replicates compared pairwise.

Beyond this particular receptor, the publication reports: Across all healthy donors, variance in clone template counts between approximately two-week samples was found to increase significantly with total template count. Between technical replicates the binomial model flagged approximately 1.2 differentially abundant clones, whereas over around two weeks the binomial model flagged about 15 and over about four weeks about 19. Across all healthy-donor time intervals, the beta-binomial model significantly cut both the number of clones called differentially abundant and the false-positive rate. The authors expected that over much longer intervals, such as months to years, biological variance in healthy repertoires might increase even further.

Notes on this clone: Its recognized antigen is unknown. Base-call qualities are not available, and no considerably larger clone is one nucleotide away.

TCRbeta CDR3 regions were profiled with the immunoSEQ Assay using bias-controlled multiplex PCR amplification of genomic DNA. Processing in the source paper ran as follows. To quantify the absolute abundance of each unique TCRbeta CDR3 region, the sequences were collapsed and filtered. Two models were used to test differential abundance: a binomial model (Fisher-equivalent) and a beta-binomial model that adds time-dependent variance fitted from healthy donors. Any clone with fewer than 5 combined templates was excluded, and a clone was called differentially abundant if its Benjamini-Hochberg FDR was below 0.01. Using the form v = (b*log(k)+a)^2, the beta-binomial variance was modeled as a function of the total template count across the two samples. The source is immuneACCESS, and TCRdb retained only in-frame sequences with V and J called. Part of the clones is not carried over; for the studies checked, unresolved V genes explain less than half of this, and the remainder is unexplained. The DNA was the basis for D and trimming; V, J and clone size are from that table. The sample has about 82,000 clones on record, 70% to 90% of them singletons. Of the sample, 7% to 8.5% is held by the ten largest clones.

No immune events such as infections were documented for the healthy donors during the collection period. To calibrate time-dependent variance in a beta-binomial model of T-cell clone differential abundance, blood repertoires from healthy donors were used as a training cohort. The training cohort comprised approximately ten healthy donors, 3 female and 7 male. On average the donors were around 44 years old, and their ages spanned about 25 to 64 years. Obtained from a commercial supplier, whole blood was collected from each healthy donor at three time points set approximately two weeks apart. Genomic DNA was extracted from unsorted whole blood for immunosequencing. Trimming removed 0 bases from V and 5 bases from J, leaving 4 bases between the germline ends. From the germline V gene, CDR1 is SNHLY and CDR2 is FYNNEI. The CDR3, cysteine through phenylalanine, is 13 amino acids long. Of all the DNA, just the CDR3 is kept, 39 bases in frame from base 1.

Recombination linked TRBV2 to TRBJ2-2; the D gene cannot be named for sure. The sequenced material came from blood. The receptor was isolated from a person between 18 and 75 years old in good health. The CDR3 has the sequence CASSEAGTGELFF. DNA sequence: TGTGCCAGCAGTGAAGCAGGGACCGGGGAGCTGTTTTTT.